This note documents a single T cell receptor (beta chain) sequence. The antigen is unknown. PCR primers comprised 60 Vbeta and 13 Jbeta primers. The method was immunoSEQ multiplex PCR; TCRdb's version includes in-frame clones alone and lacks a portion of them. The sample records approximately 170,000 clones, around 84% being singletons. This sample is drawn from a study of cytomegalovirus exposure and HLA in healthy donors. Study observations and caveats: Later analysis associated a missense DCLRE1C variant with TCR beta V- and J-gene trimming. Cytomegalovirus-associated status was assigned to some 160 TCR beta chains. Most TCRs appeared rarely, but some public TCRs recurred in many donors. Reported performance of the classifier showed diagnosis of cytomegalovirus status with high specificity and sensitivity.

Germline lookup yields CDR1 LNHDA and CDR2 SQIVND (reference sequence). The CDR3 runs 13 residues. Between the trimmed V and J ends, which lost 5 bases and 7 bases, there was a span of 14 bases. The chain joins TRBV19 to TRBJ1-1; the D gene is possibly TRBD1 (5 bases). The TCR originated in a man younger than 40 in good health and CMV-seropositive. Material for sequencing was PBMCs. Here the CDR3 reads CASSPPRGNEAFF. CDR3 nucleotides: TGTGCCAGTAGTCCCCCCCGGGGGAATGAAGCTTTCTTT.